The next 17 T cell receptor beta chains were all read from a single sample in a study of cytomegalovirus exposure and HLA in healthy donors (TCRdb year 2017). The method behind the library was the immunoSEQ multiplex PCR assay. The multiplex PCR relied on a mix of 60 forward primers for TCR Vbeta segments and 13 reverse primers for TCR Jbeta segments. TCRdb's version of the immuneACCESS table is confined to in-frame rearrangements and falls short of the full clone set. An unresolved V gene accounts for under half of the shortfall where checked; the remainder is of unknown origin. The sample includes some 170,000 clones, with roughly 76% observed a single time. The ten largest clonotypes hold roughly 4.5% of the sample. Sequenced sample: PBMCs. The receptors were gathered from a woman in her late teens or twenties in good health and CMV-seropositive.

About this clone: Within the sample, other DNA sequences also encode this same CDR3. The rearrangement links TRBV5-4 to TRBJ1-1; D gene unclear. V lost 0 bases and J lost 6, with 9 bases in between. Germline CDR1 is SGHNT and CDR2 is YYREEE (reference sequence). The CDR3 has 13 amino acids. The CDR3: CASSLAGGSEAFF. DNA of the CDR3: TGTGCCAGCAGCTTGGCGGGAGGATCTGAAGCTTTCTTT.

The rearrangement uses TRBV10-1 and TRBJ1-1, with D maybe TRBD1 (6 bases). Deletions cut 11 bases from V and 6 bases from J, with 19 bases between. Germline assignment: CDR1 WNHNN and CDR2 SYGVQD (reference sequence). There are 13 residues in the CDR3. Here the CDR3 reads CASRAGGGAEAFF. CDR3 in DNA: TGCGCCTCGAGAGCGGGGGGCGGCGCTGAAGCTTTCTTT.

The rearrangement joins TRBV27 to TRBJ1-1; TRBD1 is a possible D gene (5 bases). Looked up from germline, CDR1 is MNHEY and CDR2 is SMNVEV (reference sequence). The V gene lost 5 bases and the J gene lost 0 bases, with 7 bases spanning the gap. CDR3 length equals 13 residues. CDR3 amino acids: CASSPTVNTEAFF. The CDR3 nucleotides are TGTGCCAGCAGTCCGACAGTGAACACTGAAGCTTTCTTT.

This clone was seen only once. The chain uses TRBV9 and TRBJ1-1; D is uncertain. V lost 0 bases and J lost 5, with 5 bases in between. The CDR3 sequence is 12 residues long. Germline-derived CDR1 and CDR2 are SGDLS and YYNGEE. The CDR3 protein is CASSVDRTEAFF. In nucleotides, the CDR3 is TGTGCCAGCAGCGTAGATCGGACTGAAGCTTTCTTT. The variable domain in full, completed from reference TRBV9 and TRBJ1-1, reads DSGVTQTPKHLITATGQRVTLRCSPRSGDLSVYWYQQSLDQGLQFLIQYYNGEERAKGNILERFSAQQFPDLHSELNLSSLELGDSALYFCASSVDRTEAFFGQGTRLTVV.

This sequence joins TRBV5-1 and TRBJ1-6; possible D gene TRBD1, 6 bases. V shed 2 bases and J shed 8 bases, with 11 bases lying between them. The CDR3 is made up of 14 amino acids. The germline CDR1 and CDR2 sequences are SGHRS and YFSETQ. DNA of the CDR3: TGCGCCAGCAGCTTCGGGGACACTTATTCACCCCTCCACTTT. Protein: CASSFGDTYSPLHF.

This clone was detected once. At one end, the junction sequence differs from germline, possibly due to a read error. The CDR3 DNA reads TGTGCTAGCAGCCCTCTGGACAGGGACAATGAGCAGTTCTTC. Protein sequence: CASSPLDRDNEQFF. V and J are TRBV7-7 and TRBJ2-1, with 8 bases that match TRBD1. CDR1 is SSHAT, CDR2 FNYEAQ, per germline (reference sequence). This CDR3 comprises 14 residues.

For this clone: Because the CDR3 is missing its conserved closing phenylalanine or tryptophan, this is likely a read error. The gene calls are TRBV7-7 and TRBJ2-7; 11 nucleotides align to TRBD1. Germline-derived CDR1 and CDR2 are SSHAT and FNYEAQ (reference sequence). The CDR3 is made up of 16 amino acids. CDR3 region: CASSSHLPGQGGEQYL. The CDR3 DNA reads TGTGCTAGCAGCTCTCATTTACCGGGACAGGGGGGTGAGCAGTACCTC.

This clone was detected only once. The chain carries TRBV2 and TRBJ2-7; 7 bases map to TRBD2. Germline lookup yields CDR1 SNHLY and CDR2 FYNNEI. The CDR3 length is 12 residues. V shed 4 bases and J 5 bases; nucleotides not matched to a gene: 2. The CDR3 region has the DNA TGTGCCAGCAGTGGGGGGGGTCACGAGCAGTACTTC. This codes for CASSGGGHEQYF.

The chain carries TRBV27 and TRBJ1-2; D ambiguous. V lost 9 bases and J 3 bases, leaving 20 bases between the germline ends. CDR1 MNHEY and CDR2 SMNVEV come from the germline V gene (reference sequence). The CDR3 sequence is 15 residues long. The CDR3 region has the DNA TGTGCCAGACCTAGAGGGCGGGGTACACACTATGGCTACACCTTC. This gives the protein CARPRGRGTHYGYTF.

V is TRBV28 and J is TRBJ1-1; TRBD1 agrees at 7 bases. CDR3 length: 13 residues. Germline V gives CDR1 MDHEN, CDR2 SYDVKM. V lost 6 bases, J lost 2 bases, and 3 bases stayed unmatched. The CDR3 here is CASRPGGNTEAFF. CDR3 nucleotides: TGTGCCAGCAGACCAGGGGGAAACACTGAAGCTTTCTTT.

This sequence joins TRBV30 and TRBJ1-5, with D possibly TRBD1 on 6 matching bases. The CDR3 loop spans 14 amino acids. Trimming removed 3 bases from V and 7 bases from J, with 16 bases in between. In germline, CDR1 is GTSNPN, CDR2 SVGIG (reference sequence). CDR3 in DNA: TGTGCCTGGAGGAGGGCAGGGGTTAGCCAGCCCCAGCATTTT. Translation gives CAWRRAGVSQPQHF.

V gene TRBV19 combines with J gene TRBJ1-5; TRBD1 is a possible D gene (6 bases). CDR1 is LNHDA, CDR2 SQIVND, per germline (reference sequence). Trimming removed 6 bases at V and 5 bases at J, with 17 bases between. The CDR3 contains 15 residues. The CDR3: CASRGQGTGDQPQHF. CDR3 DNA sequence: TGTGCCAGTAGAGGCCAGGGGACGGGCGATCAGCCCCAGCATTTT.

This chain connects TRBV11-2 to TRBJ2-2, with no clear D. V lost 5 bases and J 1 base, leaving 20 bases between the germline ends. The CDR3 sequence is 18 residues long. Germline CDR1 and CDR2: SGHAT and FQNNGV. The CDR3 is CASSPPNSMNMNTGELFF. CDR3 bases: TGTGCCAGCAGCCCTCCGAACTCTATGAATATGAACACCGGGGAGCTGTTTTTT.

Written as DNA, the CDR3 is TGTGCCAGTAGTATGATACTAGCGGGGGGCCGGGCAGATACGCAGTATTTT. Translation: CASSMILAGGRADTQYF. The V call is TRBV19, the J call TRBJ2-3, with 12 bases fitting TRBD2. This CDR3 is built from 17 residues. Germline assignment: CDR1 LNHDA and CDR2 SQIVND (reference sequence). V lost 3 bases to trimming and J lost 4 bases; unmatched junction nucleotides: 8.

The chain employs TRBV7-9 and TRBJ2-2; 8 bases agree with TRBD2. The junction had 8 bases not matched to a gene; V was cut back by 2 bases and J by 3 bases. This CDR3 has 17 residues. The germline gives CDR1 SEHNR, CDR2 FQNEAQ (reference sequence). For the CDR3, the DNA is TGTGCCAGCAGCTTACCCAGCGGGGGTTTATACACCGGGGAGCTGTTTTTT. Translating gives CASSLPSGGLYTGELFF.

This rearrangement joins TRBV12-5 to TRBJ1-2; D might be TRBD1 (6 bases). The CDR3 consists of 13 residues. CDR1 and CDR2 (germline): LGHNT, FRNRAP. The V and J ends lost 5 bases and 8 bases respectively, with 15 bases between them. The CDR3 loop is CASGNDRIEGYTF. CDR3 in DNA: TGTGCTAGTGGTAACGACAGGATAGAAGGCTACACCTTC.

A few counts support this clone. The rearrangement uses TRBV7-2 and TRBJ2-5; weak D call: TRBD2 (7 bases). Per the germline V gene, CDR1 is SGHTA and CDR2 is FQGNSA. The CDR3 spans 14 residues. Trimming took off 5 bases at V and 7 bases at J, with 17 bases between the two ends. In DNA, the CDR3 is TGTGCCAGCAGCCCCCAAGGGGGGGATGTGACCCAGTACTTC. Its protein is CASSPQGGDVTQYF.